This T cell receptor (beta chain) was sequenced during a study of spatial heterogeneity in lung cancer. Overall study context: Alpha-chain detections were consistently fewer than beta-chain detections among the sequences. On average, each unique TCR and UMI combination appeared more than ten times in raw reads. Points from the study as a whole: At tumor resection, ubiquitous expanded TCRs were detected in blood more often than later.

TCRdb fed the 5' RACE reads into MiXCR, producing one record per CDR3 protein. The sample lists approximately 12,000 distinct CDR3 sequences, more than 13% occurring once. The time point: sample taken at primary tumor resection. In each case, whole RNA from tumor, nontumor lung or frozen PBMC was sequenced unsorted. Comments on this clonotype: Antigen specificity is unknown.

CDR3 length: 13 residues. The germline V and J ends were trimmed by 7 bases and 4 bases, with 14 bases remaining between them. The germline V gene has CDR1 SQVTM and CDR2 ANQGSEA. This TCR derives from a female donor with early-stage non-small cell lung cancer. The sequencing here drew on PBMCs, taken at surgery. The genes are TRBV29-1 and TRBJ2-4; D is possibly TRBD1 or TRBD2 (5 bases each). In DNA form, the CDR3 reads TGCAGCGGCTCGGGGACCTCTAAAAACATTCAGTACTTC. Protein product: CSGSGTSKNIQYF.